The clone carrying this TCR beta chain was seen just once. These data originate in a study of blood T cell repertoires in COVID-19. Study context: The United States, Italy and Spain supplied acute and convalescent COVID-19 samples.

Methods used by the authors: Estimates of nucleated cell counts were drawn from the amplification of reference gene primers. Profiling relied on immunoSEQ multiplex PCR, and the TCRdb table lists in-frame clones only, not all of them. V and J calls and clone size come straight from that table; D and trimming were deduced from the DNA. This sample yields about 400,000 clones, of which about 90% are seen a single time; more than 1% belongs to the top ten. Sequencing was done on a sample of peripheral blood. This clonotype originated in a man aged 35 to 55 with acute or convalescent COVID-19.

CDR3 sequence (DNA): TGTGCCAGCAGCTTGTTATCCAGGGGGGACGAAAAACTGTTTTTT. Translation: CASSLLSRGDEKLFF. This chain uses TRBV5-6 with TRBJ1-4; 7 bases align to TRBD1. J lost 8 bases, V lost 1 base, and 8 bases had no gene match. The CDR3 totals 15 residues. Germline lookup yields CDR1 SGHDT and CDR2 YYEEEE.